The T cell receptor (beta chain) under discussion was sequenced for a study of cytomegalovirus exposure and HLA in healthy donors. The germline CDR1 and CDR2 sequences are SGHAT and FQDESV (reference sequence). The CDR3 is 15 residues long. Germline trimming cut 5 bases from V and 4 bases from J; bases unmatched to any gene: 4. The donors were members of the validation cohort, which comprised 120 subjects and was separate from the first cohort of around 700 subjects. Sequencing used immunoSEQ multiplex PCR; TCRdb keeps in-frame clones, though not all of them. The repertoire includes about 190,000 clones, about four fifths of them detected once, and under 7.5% sits in the top ten.

The chain joins TRBV11-1 to TRBJ2-2; 10 bases fit TRBD1. This TCR derives from a man aged 18-30 years in good health and CMV-seropositive. What was sequenced was PBMCs. The CDR3 sequence is CASSRDRGFTGELFF. CDR3 bases: TGTGCCAGCAGCAGGGACAGGGGATTCACCGGGGAGCTGTTTTTT.